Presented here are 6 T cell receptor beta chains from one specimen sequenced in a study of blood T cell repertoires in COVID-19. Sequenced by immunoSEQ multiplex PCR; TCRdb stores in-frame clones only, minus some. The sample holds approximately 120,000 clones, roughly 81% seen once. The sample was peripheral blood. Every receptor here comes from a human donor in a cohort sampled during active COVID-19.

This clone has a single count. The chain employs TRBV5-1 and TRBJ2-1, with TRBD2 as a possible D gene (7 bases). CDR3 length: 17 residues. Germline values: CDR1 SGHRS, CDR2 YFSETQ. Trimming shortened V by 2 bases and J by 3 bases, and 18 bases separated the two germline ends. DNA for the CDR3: TGCGCCAGCAGCTTTGTGGGGGGGGCGAACTACTACAATGAGCAGTTCTTC. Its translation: CASSFVGGANYYNEQFF.

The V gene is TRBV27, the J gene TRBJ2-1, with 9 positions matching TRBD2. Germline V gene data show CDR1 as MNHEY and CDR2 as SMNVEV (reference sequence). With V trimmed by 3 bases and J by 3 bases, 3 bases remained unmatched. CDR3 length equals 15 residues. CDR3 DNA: TGTGCCAGCAGTTTTGAGCGGGGGGTCTACAATGAGCAGTTCTTC. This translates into CASSFERGVYNEQFF.

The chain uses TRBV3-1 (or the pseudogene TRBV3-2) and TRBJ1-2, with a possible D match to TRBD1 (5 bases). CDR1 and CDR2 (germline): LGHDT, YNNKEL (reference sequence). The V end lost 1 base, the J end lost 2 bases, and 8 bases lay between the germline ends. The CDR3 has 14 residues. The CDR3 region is CASSQGSGNYGYTF. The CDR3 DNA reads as TGTGCCAGCAGCCAAGGGTCAGGGAACTATGGCTACACCTTC.

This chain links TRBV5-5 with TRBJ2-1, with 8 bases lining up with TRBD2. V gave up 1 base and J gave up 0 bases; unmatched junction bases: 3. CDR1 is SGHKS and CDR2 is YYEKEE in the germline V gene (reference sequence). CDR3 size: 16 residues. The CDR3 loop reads CASSLSSGGSYNEQFF. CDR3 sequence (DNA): TGTGCCAGCAGCTTGAGCAGCGGGGGCTCCTACAATGAGCAGTTCTTC.

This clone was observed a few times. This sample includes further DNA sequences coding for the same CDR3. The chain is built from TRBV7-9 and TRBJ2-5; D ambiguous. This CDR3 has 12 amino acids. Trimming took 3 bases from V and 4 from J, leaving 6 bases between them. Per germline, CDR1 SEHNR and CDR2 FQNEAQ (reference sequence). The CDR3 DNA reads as TGTGCCAGCAGCTTGGTGCGAGAGACCCAGTACTTC. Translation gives CASSLVRETQYF.

CDR3: CATSRGQPYNEQFF. CDR3 nucleotide sequence: TGTGCCACCAGCAGGGGGCAGCCCTACAATGAGCAGTTCTTC. The chain has TRBV24-1 and TRBJ2-1; TRBD1 agrees at 8 bases. Germline V CDR1 and CDR2: KGHDR, SFDVKD. Trimming cost V 7 bases and J 2 bases; bases outside gene matches: 3. The CDR3 consists of 14 residues.